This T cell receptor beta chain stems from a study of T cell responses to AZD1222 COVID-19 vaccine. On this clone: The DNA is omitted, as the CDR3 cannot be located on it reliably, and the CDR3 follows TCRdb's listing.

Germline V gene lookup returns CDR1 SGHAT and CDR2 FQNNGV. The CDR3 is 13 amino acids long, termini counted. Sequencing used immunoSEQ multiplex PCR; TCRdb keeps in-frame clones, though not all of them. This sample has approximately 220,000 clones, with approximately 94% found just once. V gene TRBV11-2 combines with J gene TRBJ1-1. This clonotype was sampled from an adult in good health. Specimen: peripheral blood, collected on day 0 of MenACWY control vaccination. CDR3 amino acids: CASSFPFGGGSFF.